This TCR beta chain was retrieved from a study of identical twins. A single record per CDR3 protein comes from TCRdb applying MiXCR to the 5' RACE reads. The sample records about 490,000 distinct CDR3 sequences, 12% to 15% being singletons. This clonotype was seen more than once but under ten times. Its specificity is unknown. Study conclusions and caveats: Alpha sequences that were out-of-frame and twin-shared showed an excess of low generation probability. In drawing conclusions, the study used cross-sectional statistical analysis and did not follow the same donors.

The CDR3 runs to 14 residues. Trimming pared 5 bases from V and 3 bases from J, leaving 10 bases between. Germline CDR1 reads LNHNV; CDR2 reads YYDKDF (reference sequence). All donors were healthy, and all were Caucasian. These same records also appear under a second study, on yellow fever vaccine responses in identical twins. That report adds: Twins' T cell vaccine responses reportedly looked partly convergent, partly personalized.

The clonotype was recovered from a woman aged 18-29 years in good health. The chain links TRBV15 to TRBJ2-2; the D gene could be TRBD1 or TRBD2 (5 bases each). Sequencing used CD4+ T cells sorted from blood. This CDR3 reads CATSSPGHTGELFF. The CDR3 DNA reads TGTGCCACCAGCTCACCGGGACACACCGGGGAGCTGTTTTTT.